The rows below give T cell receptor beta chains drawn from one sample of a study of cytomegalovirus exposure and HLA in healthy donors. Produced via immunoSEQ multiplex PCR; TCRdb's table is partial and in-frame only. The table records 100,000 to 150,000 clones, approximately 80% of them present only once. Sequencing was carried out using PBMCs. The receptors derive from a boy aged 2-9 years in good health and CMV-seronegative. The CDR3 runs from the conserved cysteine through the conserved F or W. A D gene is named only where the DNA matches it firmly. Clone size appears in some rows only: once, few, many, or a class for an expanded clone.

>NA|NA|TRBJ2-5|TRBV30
CAWSVMGLETQYF
TGTGCCTGGAGTGTAATGGGGCTGGAGACCCAGTACTTC
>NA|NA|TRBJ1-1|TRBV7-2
CASSAPGTTNTEAFF
TGTGCCAGCAGCGCCCCCGGGACAACGAACACTGAAGCTTTCTTT
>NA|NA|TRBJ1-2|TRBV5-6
CASSLDQRAIYGGYTF
TGTGCCAGCAGCTTGGATCAACGAGCGATTTATGGTGGCTACACCTTC
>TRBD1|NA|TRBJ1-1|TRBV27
CASSPRDRGYPPTEAFF
TGTGCCAGCAGTCCCAGGGACAGGGGCTACCCCCCTACTGAAGCTTTCTTT
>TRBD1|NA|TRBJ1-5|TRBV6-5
CASSYRDRGQPQHF
TGTGCCAGCAGTTACCGGGACAGGGGTCAGCCCCAGCATTTT
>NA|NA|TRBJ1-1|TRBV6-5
CAISGGGTEAFF
TGTGCCATCTCCGGGGGGGGCACTGAAGCTTTCTTT
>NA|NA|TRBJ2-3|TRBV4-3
CASSQGWAGPKRPTDTQYF
TGCGCCAGCAGCCAAGGTTGGGCCGGACCAAAGCGGCCCACGGATACGCAGTATTTT
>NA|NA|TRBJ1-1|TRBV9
CASSVVSRVEAFF
TGTGCCAGCAGCGTAGTTTCCAGGGTTGAAGCTTTCTTT
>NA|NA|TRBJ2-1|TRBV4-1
CASSQEDWYYNEQFF
TGCGCCAGCAGCCAGGAAGACTGGTACTACAATGAGCAGTTCTTC
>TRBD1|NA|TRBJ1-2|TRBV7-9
CSSSLRGTGPNYGYTF
TGTTCCAGCAGCTTAAGGGGGACAGGACCTAACTATGGCTACACCTTC
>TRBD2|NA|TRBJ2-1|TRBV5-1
CASSTGGLAGGGNEQFF
TGCGCCAGCAGCACCGGGGGACTAGCGGGAGGTGGGAATGAGCAGTTCTTC
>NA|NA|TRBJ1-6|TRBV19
CASISGTTLHF
TGTGCCAGTATCTCCGGGACAACCCTCCACTTT
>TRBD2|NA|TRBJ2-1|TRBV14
CASSPWTSAPEQFF
TGTGCCAGCAGCCCCTGGACTAGCGCCCCTGAGCAGTTCTTC
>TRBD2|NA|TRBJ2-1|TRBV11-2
CASSLVLAGGSLNEQFF
TGTGCCAGCAGCTTAGTTCTAGCGGGGGGTTCTCTCAATGAGCAGTTCTTC
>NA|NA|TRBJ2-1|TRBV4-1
CASSQTGTPNGEQFF
TGCGCCAGCAGCCAAACCGGGACACCTAATGGTGAGCAGTTCTTC
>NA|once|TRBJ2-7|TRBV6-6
CASSRPRGGGSYEQYF
TGTGCCAGCAGTCGACCCAGGGGCGGGGGCTCCTACGAGCAGTACTTC
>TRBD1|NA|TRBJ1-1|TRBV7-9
CASSPQGQLNTEAFF
TGTGCCAGCAGCCCTCAGGGACAGTTGAACACTGAAGCTTTCTTT
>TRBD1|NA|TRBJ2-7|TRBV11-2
CASSPGTGYYEQYF
TGTGCCAGCAGCCCAGGGACAGGTTACTACGAGCAGTACTTC
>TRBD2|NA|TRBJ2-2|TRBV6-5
CASSYDSGGSFGELFF
TGTGCCAGCAGTTATGATAGCGGGGGGTCCTTCGGGGAGCTGTTTTTT
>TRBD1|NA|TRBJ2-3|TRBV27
CASSSLLQGTDTQYF
TGTGCCAGCAGTTCCCTCCTACAGGGGACCGATACGCAGTATTTT
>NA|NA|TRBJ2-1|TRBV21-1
CASNPPSSYNEQFF
TGTGCCAGCAATCCGCCCAGCTCCTACAATGAGCAGTTCTTC
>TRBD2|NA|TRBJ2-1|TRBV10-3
CAINTGGDEQFF
TGTGCCATCAACACGGGGGGGGATGAGCAGTTCTTC
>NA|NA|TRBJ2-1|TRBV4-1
CAREQRQPVFNEQFF
TGCGCCAGGGAGCAGAGACAGCCTGTATTCAATGAGCAGTTCTTC
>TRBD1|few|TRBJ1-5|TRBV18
CASSPTGGEPQPQHF
TGTGCCAGCTCACCAACAGGGGGCGAGCCTCAGCCCCAGCATTTT
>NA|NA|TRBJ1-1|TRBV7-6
CASGPNTEAFF
TGTGCCAGCGGGCCGAACACTGAAGCTTTCTTT
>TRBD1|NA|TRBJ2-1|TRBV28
CATRTGGPHPTHEQFF
TGTGCCACCCGGACAGGGGGCCCCCATCCGACTCATGAGCAGTTCTTC
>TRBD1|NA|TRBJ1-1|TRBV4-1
CASSPGTDNTEAFF
TGCGCCAGCAGCCCCGGGACAGACAACACTGAAGCTTTCTTT
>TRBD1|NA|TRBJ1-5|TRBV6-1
CASSESPGQGGQPQHF
TGTGCCAGCAGTGAAAGCCCCGGACAGGGGGGTCAGCCCCAGCATTTT
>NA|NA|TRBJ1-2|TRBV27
CASSSKGTGWGYGYTF
TGTGCCAGCAGTTCAAAAGGTACAGGTTGGGGCTATGGCTACACCTTC
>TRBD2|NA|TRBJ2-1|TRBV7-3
CASSLRTSGHNEQFF
TGTGCCAGCAGCCTTAGGACTAGCGGGCACAATGAGCAGTTCTTC
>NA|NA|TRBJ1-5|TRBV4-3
CASSPRMGFNQPQHF
TGCGCCAGCAGCCCAAGAATGGGCTTCAATCAGCCCCAGCATTTT
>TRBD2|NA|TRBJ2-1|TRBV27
CASRSPGGARFNEQFF
TGTGCCAGCAGGTCCCCCGGGGGGGCCAGGTTCAATGAGCAGTTCTTC
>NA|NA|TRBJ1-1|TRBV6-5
CASTYDGESAEAFF
TGTGCCAGCACCTATGACGGGGAATCGGCTGAAGCTTTCTTT
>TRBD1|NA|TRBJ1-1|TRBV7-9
CASSTQGGSRTEAFF
TGTGCCAGCAGCACTCAAGGGGGCTCGAGAACTGAAGCTTTCTTT
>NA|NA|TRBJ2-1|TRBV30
CAWSVHRDNEQFF
TGTGCCTGGAGTGTACACAGGGACAATGAGCAGTTCTTC
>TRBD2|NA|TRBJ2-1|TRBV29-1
CSVGDYHNEQFF
TGCAGCGTAGGGGACTACCACAATGAGCAGTTCTTC
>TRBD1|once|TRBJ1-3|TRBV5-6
CASSLLRDRVGGVNTIYF
TGTGCCAGCAGCCTACTGAGGGACAGGGTTGGAGGGGTAAACACCATATATTTT
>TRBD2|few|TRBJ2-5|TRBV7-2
CASSLRSGGAGETQYF
TGTGCCAGCAGCTTGCGTAGCGGGGGGGCCGGAGAGACCCAGTACTTC
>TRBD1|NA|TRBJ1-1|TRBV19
CASSIGTGGFAEAFF
TGTGCCAGTAGTATAGGGACAGGGGGCTTCGCTGAAGCTTTCTTT
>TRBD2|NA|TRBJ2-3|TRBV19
CASSGGLAGSPSTDTQYF
TGTGCCAGTAGTGGGGGACTAGCGGGGTCTCCTAGCACAGATACGCAGTATTTT
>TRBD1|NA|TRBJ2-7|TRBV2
CARQDRASYEQYF
TGTGCCCGACAGGACAGGGCCTCCTACGAGCAGTACTTC
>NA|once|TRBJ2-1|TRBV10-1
CASSEVLLATNEQFF
TGCGCCAGCAGTGAGGTTCTTTTAGCGACCAATGAGCAGTTCTTC
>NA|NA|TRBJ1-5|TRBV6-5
CASSEGGGNQPQHF
TGTGCCAGCAGTGAAGGGGGAGGGAATCAGCCCCAGCATTTT
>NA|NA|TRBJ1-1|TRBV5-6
CASSLGQMNTEAFF
TGTGCCAGCAGCTTGGGCCAGATGAACACTGAAGCTTTCTTT
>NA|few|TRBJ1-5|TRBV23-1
CASSQSGWGQPQHF
TGCGCCAGCAGTCAGTCAGGGTGGGGTCAGCCCCAGCATTTT
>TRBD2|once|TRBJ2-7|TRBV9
CASSVATGGGRYEQYF
TGTGCCAGCAGCGTAGCTACGGGAGGAGGTCGCTACGAGCAGTACTTC
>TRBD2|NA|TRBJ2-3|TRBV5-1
CASSPEPGTSFTDTQYF
TGCGCCAGCAGCCCCGAACCCGGGACTAGCTTCACAGATACGCAGTATTTT
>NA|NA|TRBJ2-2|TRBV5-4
CASSLTGINTGELFF
TGTGCCAGCAGCTTAACAGGGATTAACACCGGGGAGCTGTTTTTT
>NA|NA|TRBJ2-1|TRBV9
CASSGWGLSYNEQFF
TGTGCCAGCAGTGGGTGGGGCTTATCCTACAATGAGCAGTTCTTC
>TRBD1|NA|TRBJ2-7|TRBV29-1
CSVTGTDNSYEQYF
TGCAGCGTCACCGGGACAGATAATTCCTACGAGCAGTACTTC
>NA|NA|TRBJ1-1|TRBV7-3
CASSLGAATEAFF
TGTGCCAGCAGCTTAGGGGCAGCTACTGAAGCTTTCTTT
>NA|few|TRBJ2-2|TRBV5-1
CASSFSTNTGELFF
TGCGCCAGCAGCTTTTCAACGAACACCGGGGAGCTGTTTTTT
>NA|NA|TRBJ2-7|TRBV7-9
CASRSYQAEQYF
TGTGCCAGCCGTTCTTATCAGGCCGAGCAGTACTTC
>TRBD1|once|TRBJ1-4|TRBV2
CASSEALRTGSEKLFF
TGTGCCAGCAGTGAAGCGCTTAGGACAGGGTCCGAAAAACTGTTTTTT
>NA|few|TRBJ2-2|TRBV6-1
CASSRDINTGELFF
TGTGCCAGCAGCCGGGACATTAACACCGGGGAGCTGTTTTTT
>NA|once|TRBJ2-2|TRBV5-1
CASSFGPTNGGGELFF
TGCGCCAGCAGCTTTGGACCCACGAACGGGGGCGGGGAGCTGTTTTTT